This T cell receptor (beta chain) was observed in a study of cytomegalovirus exposure and HLA in healthy donors (dated by TCRdb to 2015 to 2018). As for the study more broadly: In an earlier analysis of roughly 500 of the donors, approximately 260 Gb of sequence data and some 100 million unique TCR beta sequences from some 170 million T cells were reported. Roughly 300 gigabases of sequencing data and tens of millions of unique TCR sequences were included in an early release covering over 600 HLA-typed donors. Of the 398 genotyped donors, 65% to 90% were placed in the genetic ancestry cluster associated with self-reported Caucasian donors. The aim of the study was to test whether cataloging public T cell receptors could identify signatures of past pathogen exposure. Using immunosequencing, the study profiled T cell repertoires from fewer than 700 subjects and related those repertoires to cytomegalovirus serostatus. In addition to the first cohort of about 650 subjects, a separate validation cohort of some 120 different subjects was used. To predict cytomegalovirus infection status, the study combined high-throughput TCR immunosequencing, statistical association of individual TCRs with disease status, and machine learning. To study patterns of TCR occurrence, a later analysis re-analyzed previously published TCR beta repertoires from around 700 donors and added high-resolution HLA genotyping. Rather than drawing on any new phenotypic data, the later analysis identified candidate immune exposures from TCR beta sequences and the way those sequences occurred across donors. In an earlier analysis of a few hundred of the donors, high-throughput TCR beta sequencing was used to judge whether each TCR beta V gene segment behaved as functional or pseudogenic. Alongside the repertoire data, information on donor age, sex, ethnicity and CMV serostatus was compiled. In a later genetic analysis, genome-wide SNP genotypes for about 55% of the roughly 700 donors were used, and that subset was treated as a discovery cohort. Every discovery cohort repertoire had been produced on one sequencing platform. HLA typing included class I and class II loci at four-digit resolution. Typing coverage differed by locus: A, B, C, DRB1 and DQB1 were typed in roughly 620-640 donors, DQA1 in approximately 520, DPA1 in around 600, and DPB1 in roughly 470. Four or five DR-DQ haplotypes were handled as single units for association and clustering because linkage in the cohort was strong. Among about 360 genotyped donors of the cohort, an average of about 240,000 unique TCR beta nucleotide sequences were sequenced per donor, roughly 20% of them non-productive. Points the paper makes about the study in general: It was suggested by the authors that the approach could potentially be generalized to other disease states and immunological phenotypes. A total of fewer than 200 TCR beta chains were listed by the study as associated with cytomegalovirus. The presence/absence analyses assumed that sequencing depth was roughly uniform across donors, and that assumption may not be true. The sequencing pipeline was judged likely to have produced a cluster of highly shared sequence variants as a technical artifact. Because the 87-base-pair reads could not distinguish some IMGT-functional V segments, including TRBV6-2 and TRBV6-3, those segments were excluded. An association between a missense DCLRE1C variant and V-gene and J-gene trimming of TCR beta chains was found in a later genetic analysis and replicated in an independent cohort. In a later analysis, most CMV-associated TCR beta chains were found to appear HLA-restricted, with HLA associations seemingly driven largely by CMV exposure. Several of the top co-occurrence clusters appeared to be linked to parvovirus B19, influenza, CMV and Epstein-Barr virus, according to a later analysis. CMV serostatus was the only immune exposure information available for the cohort. According to a later genetic analysis, donors in an Asian-associated ancestry cluster had fewer N-insertions in productive TCRs than the approximately 630-donor mean. This cohort had only TCR beta chains sequenced, and the lack of alpha or paired-chain data limited which features could be detected. Assigning TCR associations to individual alleles was difficult when HLA alleles, especially DR and DQ, strongly co-occurred. In a later analysis, the rate of TCR association differed among HLA loci, with DRB1 alleles having the most associated TCRs and HLA-C alleles having the fewest. The classifier was reported to diagnose cytomegalovirus status with high specificity and sensitivity in both the original cohort and the validation cohort. In vitro tests confirmed that a few of the cytomegalovirus-associated TCR beta chains recognize cytomegalovirus antigens. Specific HLA alleles were associated with 15,000 to 20,000 TCR beta sequences at a false discovery rate of 0.05 in a later analysis. Compared with equally common non-associated chains, HLA-associated TCR beta chains in a later analysis were more clonally expanded and had lower generation probabilities. Because HLA typing was unavailable for some donors at each locus, only the typed subset was used in association tests. Correlated functional status among segregating V segments might be attributable to linkage disequilibrium, but an unknown experimental factor could not be ruled out. In an earlier analysis of some 640 of the donors, most TCR beta V segments were observed in productive rearrangements about 90% or about 30% of the time, broadly matching IMGT annotations. A further reported finding was that TCR beta sequences accurately predicted the HLA-A and HLA-B alleles for most subjects in the first cohort. Around 16 rarely observed V segments, including chromosome 9 orphons, were excluded from the earlier analysis of approximately 600 of the donors because counts were too low. Most TCR sequences were observed very rarely across donors, whereas some public TCRs were present in many individuals.

The cohort comprised around 700 healthy bone marrow donors. At the time of sampling, all cohort members were nominally healthy, though unrecorded immune exposures were likely present. The donor was CMV seronegative and belonged to the group of under 400 seronegative cohort members. Every donor gave a peripheral blood sample, and the peripheral blood mononuclear cells from that sample were used for TCR beta sequencing. The Qiagen DNeasy Blood Extraction Kit was used to extract genomic DNA from the blood cell samples. The CDR3 starts with the cysteine, ends with the phenylalanine, and has 11 residues. This entry keeps only the CDR3 DNA: 33 bases, framed from base 1. V is reduced by 3 bases and J by 7 bases, leaving a spacing of 9 bases between them. The CDR1 and CDR2 encoded by the germline V gene (reference sequence) are DFQATT and SNEGSKA. A note on this clone: Its antigen is still unknown. Base qualities are not at hand, and no much larger clone is one base apart.

Library preparation was by the immunoSEQ multiplex PCR assay. A mixture of 60 forward primers for TCR Vbeta segments and 13 reverse primers for TCR Jbeta segments was used in the multiplex PCR. The CDR3 region of rearranged TCR beta genes was amplified from genomic DNA with a multiplex PCR assay. The Illumina HiSeq System was used to sequence the amplified TCR beta libraries as 87-base-pair reads. Per the authors' processing: Across the roughly 600 repertoires, a later analysis counted 60 million to 90 million unique TCR beta chains, approximately 12 million of which were shared by at least two donors. Raw reads were error-corrected and collapsed into unique sequences with a nearest-neighbor algorithm that merged closely related sequences to remove PCR and sequencing errors. V, D and J gene segments were assigned by aligning CDR3 sequences to IMGT reference sequences. For a sequence to be retained, at least a six-nucleotide match to both a V gene segment and a J gene segment was required. A rearrangement was called productive if the CDR3 had no stop codons and remained in frame with V and J, and every other rearrangement was called non-productive. Following IMGT convention, CDR3 was defined as the stretch from the second conserved V-encoded cysteine to the conserved J-encoded phenylalanine. The earlier analysis of about 620 of the donors excluded sequences that lacked an unambiguous match to a single V gene segment. In an earlier analysis of about 590 of the donors, a V segment was called functional when productive rearrangements were above 56.7%, and segregating when the standard deviation between donors exceeded 5%. A statistical classification framework was developed to diagnose cytomegalovirus status using the catalog of TCR beta chain sequences. V and J gene assignment, in a later analysis, came from comparing TCR nucleotide sequences with IMGT/GENE-DB human TR gene sequences. In a later analysis, CDR3 sequences and most-parsimonious VDJ recombination scenarios were assigned using the TCRdist pipeline. In a later analysis, each TCR beta chain was defined by its CDR3 amino acid sequence together with its V-gene family, and reads without a unique V-gene family were excluded. In a later analysis, a few hundred highly shared, low-generation-probability nucleotide sequences were removed to address suspected cross-contamination and a sequencing artifact. In a later analysis, a clonal expansion index for each public chain was calculated from normalized within-repertoire ranks of inferred template counts. In a later analysis, generation probabilities were computed using a VDJ recombination model fitted to out-of-frame rearrangements, and the results were checked against IGoR. Hypergeometric tests were used in a later analysis to score TCR-TCR, TCR-HLA and TCR-CMV co-occurrence, with a repertoire-size bias correction applied to the TCR pairs. False discovery rates were estimated in a later analysis by permuting HLA or CMV assignments 20 times. In a later analysis, co-occurring TCRs were grouped using DBSCAN, with TCRdist sequence similarity added in when clustering inside HLA-allele-positive subsets. Repertoires with fewer than 30,000 or more than 120,000 public chains, plus five repertoires with anomalous nucleotide sharing, were excluded from co-occurrence clustering. TCRdb stores this immuneACCESS table with in-frame sequences only. Part of the clones is absent; in the studies checked, under half of the shortfall reflects unresolved V genes, and no reason is known for the rest. V and J calls and clone size are those listed in that table; D and trimming were worked out from the DNA. This sample has 200,000 to 250,000 clones in its table, and 79% of those were observed once. The ten largest clonotypes hold approximately 1.5% of the sample.

The source material was PBMCs. This receptor was identified in a man between 45 and 60 years old in good health and CMV-seronegative. Recombination joined TRBV20-1 with TRBJ2-5; the D gene remains uncertain. Read as DNA, the sequence is TGCAGTGCTAGTATAGCAGTGACCCAGTACTTC. This encodes CSASIAVTQYF.